This T cell receptor beta chain was recorded in a study of neurological immune-mediated disorders. Study-wide results and limits: Patients with HTLV-1-associated myelopathy had the highest level of TCR clonal expansion, whereas patients with multiple sclerosis had the lowest level, falling beneath the level found in healthy controls.

This clonotype was counted ten times or more. Its target is not known. TCRdb recomputed calls from the 5' RACE reads with MiXCR, one row per CDR3 protein. The table has tens of thousands of distinct CDR3 sequences, under 13% seen once; the top ten hold approximately 6.9%. Germline loops: CDR1 DFQATT, CDR2 SNEGSKA (reference sequence). V was cut by 3 bases and J by 2 bases, with 14 bases left in between. This CDR3 comprises 14 residues. V gene TRBV20-1 combines with J gene TRBJ2-7, with a possible D match to TRBD2 (6 bases). The receptor was isolated from a woman in her 30s with HTLV-1-associated myelopathy (HAM/TSP). Sequencing was done on a sample of PBMCs. This chain's CDR3 is CSASEGTEPYEQYF. The CDR3 DNA is TGCAGTGCTAGTGAGGGGACTGAGCCCTACGAGCAGTACTTC.